The clone carrying this T cell receptor (beta chain) was found a few times. Antigen: not known. The assay that was used to sequence DNA from cultured CD4+ T cells was the Oncomine TCR Beta short-read assay. MiXCR, applied by TCRdb to the PCR reads, yields one record per CDR3 protein. The repertoire holds around 6,800 distinct CDR3 sequences, with roughly 41% as singletons. The data stem from a study of vaccination and CD4 T cells after COVID-19. Between the trimmed V and J ends, which lost 5 bases and 2 bases, there was a span of 9 bases. The germline V gene has CDR1 LNHDA and CDR2 SQIVND (reference sequence). This CDR3 region has 13 residues. The treatment is: approximately 9-day PBMC culture with coronavirus spike peptide pools or control peptides (ViraFEST assay). It was before the COVID-19 pandemic (2011-2018) that the unexposed donor's CD4+ T cells were collected.

J is TRBJ1-2 and V is TRBV19; maybe TRBD1 (5 bases). Sequencing used CD4+ T cells from blood, cultured in vitro. This TCR was sampled from a human donor in good health. The DNA of the CDR3 is TGTGCCAGTAGTTGGGGGGTCAACTATGGCTACACCTTC. Translated: CASSWGVNYGYTF.